This T cell receptor beta chain was sequenced for a study of a mutant IDH1 vaccine in newly diagnosed glioma. About the research overall: Beginning 4-6 weeks after radiotherapy alone, or with temozolomide cycles, vaccination took place.

With respect to this clone: The antigen is not known.

Study outcomes and limitations: Pseudoprogression looked unconnected to shifts in top peripheral T cell clonotypes.

Libraries were prepared by immunoSEQ multiplex PCR; TCRdb keeps only in-frame clonotypes and omits some of them. Among roughly 76,000 clones listed, 70% to 90% were seen once. This sample's time point: week 23, last vaccination. The vaccine gave 300 ug of a 20-mer mutant IDH1 peptide subcutaneously per dose. Those who donated had recent WHO grade 3 or 4 IDH1-mutant, ATRX-lost astrocytomas. The CDR3 has 15 residues. V was clipped by 0 bases and J by 7 bases, with 13 bases between them. Germline V gives CDR1 SGHNT, CDR2 YYREEE (reference sequence). This material consisted of PBMCs, taken from a glioma patient whose treatment included an IDH1 peptide vaccine. The chain recombines TRBV5-4 with TRBJ2-2; a possible D gene is TRBD1 (7 bases). The receptor was derived from a man aged 30 to 45 with glioma. Some clones in this sample may be carry-over from other donors' samples. CDR3 DNA sequence: TGTGCCAGCAGCTTGGGTCCAGGGGGGAACGGGGAGCTGTTTTTT. Its translation is CASSLGPGGNGELFF. Combining the CDR3 with reference TRBV5-4 and TRBJ2-2 gives the whole variable domain ETGVTQSPTHLIKTRGQQVTLRCSSQSGHNTVSWYQQALGQGPQFIFQYYREEENGRGNFPPRFSGLQFPNYSSELNVNALELDDSALYLCASSLGPGGNGELFFGEGSRLTVL.